This TCR beta chain was recorded in a study of blood T cell repertoires in COVID-19. At the level of the study: In each case, the material was cDNA or gDNA derived from T cells, B-cell-depleted T cells, or PBMCs.

The germline gives CDR1 SGHDT, CDR2 YYEEEE. There are 15 residues in the CDR3. V shed 0 bases and J shed 2 bases, with 11 bases lying between them. Authors' methods: Amplification of reference gene primers was used by the study to estimate nucleated cell counts. The table came from immunoSEQ multiplex PCR; TCRdb's copy has only in-frame clones and leaves some out. That table gives V, J and clone size, and the DNA gave D and trimming. There are over 70,000 clones in the sample; 80% to 85% occur only once, and 28% lies in the top ten. The V and J genes are TRBV5-6 and TRBJ2-5; D possibly corresponds to TRBD1 (5 bases). Sequencing was done on a sample of peripheral blood. The TCR originated in a human donor in a cohort sampled during active COVID-19. CDR3 bases: TGTGCCAGCAGCTTGGCTCAGGGTTGGCAAGAGACCCAGTACTTC. Protein sequence: CASSLAQGWQETQYF.